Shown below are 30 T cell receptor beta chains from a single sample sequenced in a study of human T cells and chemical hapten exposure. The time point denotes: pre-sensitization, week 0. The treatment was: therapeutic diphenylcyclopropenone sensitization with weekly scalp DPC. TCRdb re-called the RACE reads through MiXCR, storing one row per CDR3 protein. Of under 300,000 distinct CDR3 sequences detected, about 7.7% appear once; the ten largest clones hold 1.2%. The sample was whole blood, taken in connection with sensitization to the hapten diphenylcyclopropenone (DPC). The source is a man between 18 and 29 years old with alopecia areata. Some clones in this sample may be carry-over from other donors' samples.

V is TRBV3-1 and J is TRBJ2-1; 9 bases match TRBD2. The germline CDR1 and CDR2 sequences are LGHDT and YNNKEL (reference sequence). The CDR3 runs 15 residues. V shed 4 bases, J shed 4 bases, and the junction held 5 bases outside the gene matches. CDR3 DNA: TGTGCCAGCAGCCCCCTAGCGGGGCGTTACAATGAGCAGTTCTTC. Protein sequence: CASSPLAGRYNEQFF.

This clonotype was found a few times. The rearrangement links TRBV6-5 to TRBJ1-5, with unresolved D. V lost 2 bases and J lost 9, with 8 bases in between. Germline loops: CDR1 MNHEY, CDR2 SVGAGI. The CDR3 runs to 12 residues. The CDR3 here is CASSYPGGPQHF. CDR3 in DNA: TGTGCCAGCAGTTACCCGGGAGGGCCCCAGCATTTT.

The CDR3 nucleotides read TGTGCCAGCAGCTTTCGGCGGGGGGGCCTAACAGATACGCAGTATTTT. Residues: CASSFRRGGLTDTQYF. V usage is TRBV11-2 and J usage is TRBJ2-3; 9 nucleotides align to TRBD2. The J segment lost 3 bases and the V segment lost 3 bases, leaving 7 bases of the junction unmatched. The CDR3 is 16 residues long. CDR1 is SGHAT and CDR2 is FQNNGV in the germline V gene.

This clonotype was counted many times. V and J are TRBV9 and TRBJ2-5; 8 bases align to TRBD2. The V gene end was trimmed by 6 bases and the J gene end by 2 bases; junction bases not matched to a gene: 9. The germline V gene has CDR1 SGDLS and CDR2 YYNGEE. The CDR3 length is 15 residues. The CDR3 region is CASNRGGPTQETQYF. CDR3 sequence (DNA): TGTGCCAGCAACCGGGGGGGCCCAACACAAGAGACCCAGTACTTC.

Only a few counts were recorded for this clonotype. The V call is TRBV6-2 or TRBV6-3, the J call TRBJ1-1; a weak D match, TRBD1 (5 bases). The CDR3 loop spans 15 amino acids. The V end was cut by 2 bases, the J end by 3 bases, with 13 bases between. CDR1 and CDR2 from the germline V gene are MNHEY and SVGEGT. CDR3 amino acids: CASSYPTGGDTEAFF. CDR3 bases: TGTGCCAGCAGTTACCCTACAGGAGGAGACACTGAAGCTTTCTTT.

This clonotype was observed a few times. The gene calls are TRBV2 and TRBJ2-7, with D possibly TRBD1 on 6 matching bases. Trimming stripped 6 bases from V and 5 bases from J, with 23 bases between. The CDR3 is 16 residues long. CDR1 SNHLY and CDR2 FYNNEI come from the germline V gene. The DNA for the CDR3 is TGTGCCAGCAGGGACCGGGACATCCCAAACCCCAACGAGCAGTACTTC. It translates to CASRDRDIPNPNEQYF.

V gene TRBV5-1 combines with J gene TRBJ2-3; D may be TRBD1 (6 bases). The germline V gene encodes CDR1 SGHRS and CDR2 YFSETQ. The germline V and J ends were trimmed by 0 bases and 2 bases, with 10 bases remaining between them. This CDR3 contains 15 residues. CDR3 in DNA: TGCGCCAGCAGCTTGGCCTGGGACAACACAGATACGCAGTATTTT. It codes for CASSLAWDNTDTQYF.

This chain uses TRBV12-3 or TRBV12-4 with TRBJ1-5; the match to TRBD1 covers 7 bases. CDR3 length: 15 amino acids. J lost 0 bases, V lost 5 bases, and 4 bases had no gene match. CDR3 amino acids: CASSKGQDSNQPQHF. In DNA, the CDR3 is TGTGCCAGCAGTAAAGGACAGGATAGCAATCAGCCCCAGCATTTT.

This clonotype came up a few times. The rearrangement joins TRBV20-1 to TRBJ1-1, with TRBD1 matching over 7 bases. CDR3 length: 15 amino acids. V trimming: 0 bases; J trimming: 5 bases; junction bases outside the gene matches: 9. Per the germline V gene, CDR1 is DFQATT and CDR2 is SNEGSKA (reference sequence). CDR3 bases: TGCAGTGCTAGAGAGCGAGGGTACAGGGGAACTGAAGCTTTCTTT. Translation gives CSARERGYRGTEAFF.

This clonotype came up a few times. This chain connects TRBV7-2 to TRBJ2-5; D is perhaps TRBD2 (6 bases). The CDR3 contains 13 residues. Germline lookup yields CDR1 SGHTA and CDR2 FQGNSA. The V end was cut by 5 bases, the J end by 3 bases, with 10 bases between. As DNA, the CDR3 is TGTGCCAGCAGCCCCCGACTAGAAGAGACCCAGTACTTC. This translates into CASSPRLEETQYF.

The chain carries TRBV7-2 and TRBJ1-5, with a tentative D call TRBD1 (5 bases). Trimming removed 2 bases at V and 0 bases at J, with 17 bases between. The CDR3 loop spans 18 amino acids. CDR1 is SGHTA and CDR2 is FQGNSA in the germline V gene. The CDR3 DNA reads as TGTGCCAGCAGCTTACTTCCCCCCGGGACGGATAGCAATCAGCCCCAGCATTTT. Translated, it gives CASSLLPPGTDSNQPQHF.

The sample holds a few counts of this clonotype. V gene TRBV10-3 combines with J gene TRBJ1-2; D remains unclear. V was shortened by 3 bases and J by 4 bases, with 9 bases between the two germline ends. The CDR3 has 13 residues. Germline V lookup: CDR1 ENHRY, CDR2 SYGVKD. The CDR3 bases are TGTGCCATCAGTGACTCCCAGAGCTATGGCTACACCTTC. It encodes CAISDSQSYGYTF.

The CDR3 sequence: CASSFYRGGTEAFF. CDR3 in DNA: TGTGCCAGCAGCTTCTACAGGGGAGGAACTGAAGCTTTCTTT. This chain connects TRBV7-2 to TRBJ1-1; TRBD1 matches 7 bases. Unmatched junction bases numbered 6, after V lost 3 bases and J lost 5 bases. Germline CDR1 SGHTA, CDR2 FQGNSA. The CDR3 spans 14 residues.

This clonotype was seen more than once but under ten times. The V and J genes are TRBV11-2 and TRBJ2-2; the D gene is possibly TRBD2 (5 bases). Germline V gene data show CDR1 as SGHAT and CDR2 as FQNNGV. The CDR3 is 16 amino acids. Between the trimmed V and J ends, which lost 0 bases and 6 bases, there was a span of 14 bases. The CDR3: CASSLDPSGRSGELFF. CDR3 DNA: TGTGCCAGCAGCTTAGATCCCAGCGGCAGGTCCGGGGAGCTGTTTTTT.

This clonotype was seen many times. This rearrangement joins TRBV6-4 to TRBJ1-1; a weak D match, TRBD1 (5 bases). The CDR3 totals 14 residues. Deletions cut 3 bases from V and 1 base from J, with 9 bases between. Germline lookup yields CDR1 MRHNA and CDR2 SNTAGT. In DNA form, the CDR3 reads TGTGCCAGCAGTGATGGGGGGGAGAACACTGAAGCTTTCTTT. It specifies CASSDGGENTEAFF.

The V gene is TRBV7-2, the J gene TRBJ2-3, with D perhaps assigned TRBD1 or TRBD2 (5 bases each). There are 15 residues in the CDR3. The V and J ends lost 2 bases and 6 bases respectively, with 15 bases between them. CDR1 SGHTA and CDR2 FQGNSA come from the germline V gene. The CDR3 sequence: CASSLLGTAKDTQYF. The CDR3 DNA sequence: TGTGCCAGCAGCTTACTGGGGACCGCGAAGGATACGCAGTATTTT.

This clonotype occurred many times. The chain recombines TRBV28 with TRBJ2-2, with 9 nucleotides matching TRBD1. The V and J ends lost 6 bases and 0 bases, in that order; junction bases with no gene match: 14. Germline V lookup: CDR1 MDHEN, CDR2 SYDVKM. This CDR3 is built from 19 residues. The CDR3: CASRRPGQGTISNTGELFF. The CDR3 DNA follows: TGTGCCAGCAGACGTCCGGGACAGGGTACTATTTCGAACACCGGGGAGCTGTTTTTT.

The CDR3 sequence is CASSPGPEEQFF. The CDR3 DNA is TGTGCCAGCAGTCCGGGGCCAGAGGAGCAGTTCTTC. V usage is TRBV12-3 or TRBV12-4 and J usage is TRBJ2-1; D might be TRBD1 or TRBD2, each matching 5 bases. V was trimmed by 5 bases and J by 10 bases, leaving 12 bases between them. The CDR3 spans 12 residues.

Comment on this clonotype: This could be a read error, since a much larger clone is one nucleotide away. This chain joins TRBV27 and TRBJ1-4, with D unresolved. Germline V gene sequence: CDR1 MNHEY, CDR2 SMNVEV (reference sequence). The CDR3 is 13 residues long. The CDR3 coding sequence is TGTGTCAGCAGTTTGACCAGTGGCGAAAAACTGTTTTTT. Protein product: CVSSLTSGEKLFF.

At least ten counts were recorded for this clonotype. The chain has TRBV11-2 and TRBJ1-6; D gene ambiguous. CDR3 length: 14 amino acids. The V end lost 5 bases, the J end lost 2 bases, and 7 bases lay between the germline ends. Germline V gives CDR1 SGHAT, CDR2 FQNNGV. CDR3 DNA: TGTGCCAGCAGCCCCACAACCTATAATTCACCCCTCCACTTT. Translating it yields CASSPTTYNSPLHF.

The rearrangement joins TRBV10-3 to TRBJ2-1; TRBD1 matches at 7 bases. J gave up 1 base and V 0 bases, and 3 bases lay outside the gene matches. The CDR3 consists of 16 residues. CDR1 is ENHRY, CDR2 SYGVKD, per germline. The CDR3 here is CAISESGGDSYNEQFF. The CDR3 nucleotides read TGTGCCATCAGTGAGTCAGGGGGCGATTCCTACAATGAGCAGTTCTTC.

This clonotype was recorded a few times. CDR3 DNA: TGCGCCAGCACCCTGACAGGAGGAGAGACCCAGTACTTC. Translated, it gives CASTLTGGETQYF. The rearrangement joins TRBV5-1 to TRBJ2-5, with a possible D match to TRBD1 (6 bases). Germline values: CDR1 SGHRS, CDR2 YFSETQ. The length of the CDR3 is 13 residues. Trimming took 6 bases from V and 4 from J, leaving 13 bases between them.

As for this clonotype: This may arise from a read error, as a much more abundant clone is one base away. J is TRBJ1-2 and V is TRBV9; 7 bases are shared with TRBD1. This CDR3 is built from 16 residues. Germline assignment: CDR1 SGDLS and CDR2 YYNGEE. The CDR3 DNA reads TGTGCCAGCAGCGTTGGGGACAGCTTTGCTAACTATGGCTACATCTTC. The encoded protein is CASSVGDSFANYGYIF.

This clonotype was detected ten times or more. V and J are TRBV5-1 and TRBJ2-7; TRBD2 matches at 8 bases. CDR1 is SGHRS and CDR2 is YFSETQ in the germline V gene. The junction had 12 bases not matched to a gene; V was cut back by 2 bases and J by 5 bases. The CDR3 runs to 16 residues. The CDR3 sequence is CASSFGAPGGSHEQYF. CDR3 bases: TGCGCCAGCAGCTTTGGGGCCCCGGGAGGGAGCCACGAGCAGTACTTC.

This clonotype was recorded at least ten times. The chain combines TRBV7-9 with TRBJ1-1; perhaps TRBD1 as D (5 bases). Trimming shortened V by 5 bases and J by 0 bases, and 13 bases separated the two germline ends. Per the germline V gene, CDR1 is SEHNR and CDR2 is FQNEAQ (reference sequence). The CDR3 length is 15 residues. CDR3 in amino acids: CASSRKDRMNTEAFF. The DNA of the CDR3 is TGTGCCAGCAGCCGGAAAGACAGAATGAACACTGAAGCTTTCTTT.

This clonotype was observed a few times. For the CDR3, the DNA is TGCGCCAGCAGCTTGAGCCAGGGCACAGATACGCAGTATTTT. It codes for CASSLSQGTDTQYF. This chain connects TRBV5-1 to TRBJ2-3; no clear D gene. The ends were cut back, 1 base at V and 1 base at J, with 7 bases in the middle. Germline-derived CDR1 and CDR2 are SGHRS and YFSETQ. The CDR3 is 14 amino acids. The full variable domain, its missing parts supplied by reference TRBV5-1 and TRBJ2-3, is KAGVTQTPRYLIKTRGQQVTLSCSPISGHRSVSWYQQTPGQGLQFLFEYFSETQRNKGNFPGRFSGRQFSNSRSEMNVSTLELGDSALYLCASSLSQGTDTQYFGPGTRLTVL.

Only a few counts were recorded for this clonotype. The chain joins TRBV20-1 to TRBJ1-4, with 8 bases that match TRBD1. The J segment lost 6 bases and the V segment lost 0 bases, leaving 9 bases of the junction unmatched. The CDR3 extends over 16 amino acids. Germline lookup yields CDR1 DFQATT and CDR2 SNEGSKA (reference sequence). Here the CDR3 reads CSARDLGAGGYEKLFF. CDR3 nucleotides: TGCAGTGCTAGAGATCTTGGGGCAGGGGGCTATGAAAAACTGTTTTTT.

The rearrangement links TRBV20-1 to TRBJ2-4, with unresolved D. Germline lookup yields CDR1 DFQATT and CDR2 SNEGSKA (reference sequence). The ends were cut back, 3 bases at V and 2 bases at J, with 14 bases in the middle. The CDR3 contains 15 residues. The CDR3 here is CSASTTDFPKNIQYF. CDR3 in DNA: TGCAGTGCTAGTACGACTGACTTTCCCAAAAACATTCAGTACTTC.

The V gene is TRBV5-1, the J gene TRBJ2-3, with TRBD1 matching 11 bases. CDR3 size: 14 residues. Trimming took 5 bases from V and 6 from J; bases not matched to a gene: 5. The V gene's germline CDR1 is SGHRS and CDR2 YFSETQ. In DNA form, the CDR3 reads TGCGCCAGCAGATCGGGACAGGGGGTGGATACGCAGTATTTT. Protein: CASRSGQGVDTQYF.

The CDR3 DNA follows: TGTGCCAGCAGTTCTCTTAGCAATCAGCCCCAGCATTTT. Its translation: CASSSLSNQPQHF. The rearrangement links TRBV27 to TRBJ1-5; no clear D gene. Between the trimmed V and J ends, which lost 4 bases and 0 bases, there was a span of 4 bases. This CDR3 comprises 13 residues. From germline, CDR1 is MNHEY and CDR2 SMNVEV (reference sequence).